This is a list of T cell receptor beta chains from one sample in a study of PD-1 blockade in classical Hodgkin lymphoma. This table comes from immunoSEQ multiplex PCR, and its TCRdb copy is limited to in-frame clones, with some not included. The data contain 16,000 or so clones, 83% of them singletons. Source: peripheral blood mononuclear cells (PBMCs), taken before the fourth cycle of nivolumab. Source of these receptors: a human donor with classical Hodgkin lymphoma. The CDR3 runs from the conserved cysteine through the conserved F or W. The D gene is left open where the match is weak. Rows give clone size only sometimes, using once, few, many, or a class for an expanded clone.

J gene,CDR3 length,D gene,V gene,clone size,CDR3 protein,CDR3 DNA
TRBJ2-7,13,.,TRBV6-1,.,CASSGTGYYEQYF,TGTGCCAGCAGTGGAACAGGGTACTACGAGCAGTACTTC
TRBJ1-1,17,TRBD1,TRBV19,.,CASSIPPLQGAVAEAFF,TGTGCCAGTAGTATCCCTCCATTACAGGGGGCTGTCGCTGAAGCTTTCTTT
TRBJ2-5,15,.,TRBV19,.,CASRPGGVELETQYF,TGTGCCAGTAGGCCGGGTGGGGTGGAGTTAGAGACCCAGTACTTC
TRBJ2-5,16,.,TRBV9,.,CASSPYGGVYQETQYF,TGTGCCAGCAGCCCCTATGGAGGGGTATATCAAGAGACCCAGTACTTC
TRBJ1-1,14,.,TRBV7-2,.,CASSLDVGAGEAFF,TGTGCCAGCAGCTTAGATGTGGGGGCCGGTGAAGCTTTCTTT
TRBJ2-1,15,.,TRBV6-1,.,CASSEGQGGFDEQFF,TGTGCCAGCAGTGAAGGGCAGGGAGGTTTCGATGAGCAGTTCTTC
TRBJ2-7,16,.,TRBV5-1,.,CASSLGPEYVTYEQYF,TGCGCCAGCAGCTTGGGACCCGAGTACGTCACCTACGAGCAGTACTTC
TRBJ2-1,15,.,TRBV5-1,.,CASSLDGSSYNEQFF,TGCGCCAGCAGCTTGGACGGGAGCTCCTACAATGAGCAGTTCTTC
TRBJ2-1,15,.,TRBV4-3,.,CASSQGLDGNNEQFF,TGCGCCAGCAGCCAAGGTTTGGACGGAAACAATGAGCAGTTCTTC
TRBJ1-4,15,.,TRBV5-1,.,CASSESGGANEKLFF,TGCGCCAGCAGCGAATCAGGCGGGGCTAATGAAAAACTGTTTTTT
TRBJ2-7,14,.,TRBV7-8,.,CASSLVQGPYEQYF,TGTGCCAGCAGCTTAGTACAGGGACCCTACGAGCAGTACTTC
TRBJ2-6,13,.,TRBV9,.,CASSFSGANVLTF,TGTGCCAGCAGCTTCTCTGGGGCCAACGTCCTGACTTTC
TRBJ1-6,15,TRBD1,TRBV18,.,CASSLRTGENSPLHF,TGTGCCAGCTCACTTCGGACAGGAGAAAATTCACCCCTCCACTTT
TRBJ1-4,13,.,TRBV5-1,.,CASSQHRGEKLFF,TGCGCCAGCAGCCAGCACAGAGGTGAAAAACTGTTTTTT
TRBJ2-7,14,.,TRBV10-3,.,CASSGVVGGYEQYF,TGTGCCAGTTCAGGGGTTGTGGGAGGTTACGAGCAGTACTTC
TRBJ1-1,14,TRBD1,TRBV5-1,few,CASSLTGGSTEAFF,TGCGCCAGCAGCCTTACAGGGGGGAGCACTGAAGCTTTCTTT
TRBJ1-4,16,.,TRBV18,.,CASSPDTGPTNEKLFF,TGTGCCAGCTCACCAGACACAGGGCCAACTAATGAAAAACTGTTTTTT
TRBJ2-3,15,.,TRBV19,.,CASSIGRKPTDTQYF,TGTGCCAGTAGTATCGGGCGGAAACCCACAGATACGCAGTATTTT
TRBJ2-2,14,.,TRBV7-6,.,CASSLAVNTGELFF,TGTGCCAGCAGCTTAGCAGTGAACACCGGGGAGCTGTTTTTT
TRBJ2-3,15,.,TRBV5-1,.,CASSTGTSPTDTQYF,TGCGCCAGCAGCACCGGGACTTCACCCACAGATACGCAGTATTTT
TRBJ1-2,14,TRBD1,TRBV6-5,.,CASSYGGQNYGYTF,TGTGCCAGCAGTTACGGGGGACAGAACTATGGCTACACCTTC
TRBJ1-1,15,TRBD1,TRBV2,.,CASSESPAPGGPAFF,TGTGCCAGCAGTGAATCCCCGGCCCCAGGGGGGCCTGCTTTCTTT
TRBJ1-4,16,TRBD1,TRBV5-1,.,CASSWTGIATNEKLFF,TGCGCCAGCAGCTGGACAGGCATTGCAACTAATGAAAAACTGTTTTTT
TRBJ2-1,15,TRBD2,TRBV5-1,.,CASSSGLAGHNEQFF,TGCGCCAGCAGCTCGGGACTAGCGGGCCACAATGAGCAGTTCTTC
TRBJ2-7,13,.,TRBV5-5,.,CASSHTRHVGQYF,TGTGCCAGCAGCCATACCCGGCACGTCGGACAGTACTTC
TRBJ2-1,12,TRBD2,TRBV7-9,.,CASSFSGNEQFF,TGTGCCAGCAGCTTTAGCGGGAATGAGCAGTTCTTC
TRBJ2-5,12,.,TRBV5-1,.,CASSSGLETQYF,TGCGCCAGCAGCTCAGGGTTAGAGACCCAGTACTTC
TRBJ2-1,14,TRBD1,TRBV7-9,once,CASSLGQGVFEQFF,TGTGCCAGCAGCTTAGGACAGGGTGTTTTTGAGCAGTTCTTC
TRBJ1-2,16,TRBD1,TRBV15,.,CATSRTADRDPYGYTF,TGTGCCACCAGCAGGACCGCTGACAGGGACCCCTATGGCTACACCTTC
TRBJ2-5,15,TRBD2,TRBV5-4,.,CASSLIAGAQETQYF,TGTGCCAGCAGCTTAATAGCGGGGGCGCAAGAGACCCAGTACTTC
TRBJ1-1,16,.,TRBV5-1,.,CASSLTTTVLGTEAFF,TGCGCCAGCAGCTTAACTACGACAGTGCTGGGCACTGAAGCTTTCTTT
TRBJ2-5,14,TRBD2,TRBV5-1,.,CASSLAGGQETQYF,TGCGCCAGCAGCTTGGCCGGGGGGCAAGAGACCCAGTACTTC
TRBJ2-5,17,.,TRBV11-3,.,CASSPAPLTGIRGTQYF,TGTGCCAGCAGCCCAGCACCCTTGACAGGTATACGCGGGACCCAGTACTTC
TRBJ2-7,12,TRBD2,TRBV5-1,.,CASSSGGTEQYF,TGCGCCAGCAGCTCCGGGGGGACCGAGCAGTACTTC
TRBJ1-5,13,.,TRBV2,few,CASIKGRGEPQHF,TGTGCCAGCATAAAGGGACGGGGGGAGCCCCAGCATTTT
TRBJ1-1,11,.,TRBV7-9,once,CASSLGTEAFF,TGTGCCAGCAGCTTAGGGACTGAAGCTTTCTTT